At least ten counts were recorded for the clone carrying this T cell receptor (beta chain). The antigen is unknown. The data originate from a study of identical twins. Overall study results and limits: Instead of following the same donors, the conclusions were based on cross-sectional statistical analysis.

In TCRdb, the 5' RACE reads were re-called with MiXCR into one record per CDR3 protein. Among about 690,000 distinct CDR3 sequences listed, approximately 6% were seen once. The CDR3 length is 11 residues. Germline-derived CDR1 and CDR2 are LGHDT and YNNKEL (reference sequence). V lost 5 bases to trimming and J lost 6 bases, with 6 bases between them. Sequencing was done on a sample of naive T cells sorted from blood. V is TRBV3-1 and J is TRBJ2-3; D uncertain. This clonotype was obtained from a man between 18 and 29 years old in good health. The CDR3 protein is CASSNSDTQYF. For the CDR3, the DNA is TGTGCCAGCAGCAACAGCGATACGCAGTATTTT.